These 4 T cell receptor beta chains originate from one sample sequenced in a study of cytomegalovirus exposure and HLA in healthy donors. The PCR had 60 Vbeta and 13 Jbeta primers. Profiling relied on immunoSEQ multiplex PCR, and the TCRdb table lists in-frame clones only, not all of them. Here the sample table reports about 140,000 clones. The source material was PBMCs. These TCRs come from a woman younger than 30 in good health and CMV-seronegative.

The rearrangement links TRBV11-2 to TRBJ2-2; perhaps TRBD2 as D (5 bases). V lost 3 bases to trimming and J lost 4 bases, with 21 bases between them. The CDR3 contains 18 residues. In germline, CDR1 is SGHAT, CDR2 FQNNGV. This chain's CDR3 is CASSFRNKLDEGTGELFF. The CDR3 nucleotides are TGTGCCAGCAGCTTCCGGAACAAACTAGATGAGGGCACCGGGGAGCTGTTTTTT.

This chain connects TRBV5-1 to TRBJ2-2; 13 bases line up with TRBD2. Germline values: CDR1 SGHRS, CDR2 YFSETQ. Losses at the gene ends were 2 bases for V and 4 bases for J; bases not matched to a gene: 5. CDR3 length equals 17 residues. CDR3 nucleotide sequence: TGCGCCAGCAGCTTTGGACTAGCGGGAGTGGGCACCGGGGAGCTGTTTTTT. It yields the protein CASSFGLAGVGTGELFF.

The chain is built from TRBV7-8 and TRBJ1-3, with 8 bases fitting TRBD1. The CDR3 is made up of 14 amino acids. Trimming at V came to 5 bases and at J to 9 bases, leaving 9 bases not matched to a gene. The germline CDR1 and CDR2 sequences are SGHVS and FQNEAQ. The CDR3 DNA reads TGTGCCAGCAGCCTCTCCGGACAGGGAGTCACCATATATTTT. Translation: CASSLSGQGVTIYF.

The rearrangement links TRBV6-1 to TRBJ2-2; D remains ambiguous. Trimming removed 2 bases from V and 3 bases from J, with 7 bases in between. This CDR3 has 14 residues. The germline V gene encodes CDR1 MNHNS and CDR2 SASEGT. The chain's CDR3 is CASSEQRYTGELFF. DNA for the CDR3: TGTGCCAGCAGTGAACAGAGGTACACCGGGGAGCTGTTTTTT.